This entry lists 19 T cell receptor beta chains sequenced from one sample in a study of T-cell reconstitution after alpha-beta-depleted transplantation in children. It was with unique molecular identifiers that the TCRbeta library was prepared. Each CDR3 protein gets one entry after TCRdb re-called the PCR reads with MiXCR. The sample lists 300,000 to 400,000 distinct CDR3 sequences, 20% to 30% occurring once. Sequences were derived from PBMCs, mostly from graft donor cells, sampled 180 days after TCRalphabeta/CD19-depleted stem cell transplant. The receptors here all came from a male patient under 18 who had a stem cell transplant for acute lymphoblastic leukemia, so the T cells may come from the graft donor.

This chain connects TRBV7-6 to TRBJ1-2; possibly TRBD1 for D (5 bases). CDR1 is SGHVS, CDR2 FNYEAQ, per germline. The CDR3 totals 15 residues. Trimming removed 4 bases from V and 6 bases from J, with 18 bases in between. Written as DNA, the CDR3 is TGTGCCAGCAGCTCGTTGAAACCAGGGAGGAATGGCTACACCTTC. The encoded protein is CASSSLKPGRNGYTF.

The DNA for the CDR3 is TGTGCCAGCAGCCCCCCCTTGACGGGGAGAAACACTGAAGCTTTCTTT. Translated: CASSPPLTGRNTEAFF. The rearrangement links TRBV7-6 to TRBJ1-1; D uncertain. The CDR3 is 16 amino acids. The V gene's germline CDR1 is SGHVS and CDR2 FNYEAQ. The V end lost 5 bases, the J end lost 2 bases, and 18 bases lay between the germline ends.

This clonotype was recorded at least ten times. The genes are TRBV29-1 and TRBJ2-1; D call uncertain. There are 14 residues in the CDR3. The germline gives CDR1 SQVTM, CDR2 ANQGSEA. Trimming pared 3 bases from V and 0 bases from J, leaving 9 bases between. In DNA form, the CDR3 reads TGCAGCGTTGAGGGCTGGAGCTCCTACAATGAGCAGTTCTTC. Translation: CSVEGWSSYNEQFF.

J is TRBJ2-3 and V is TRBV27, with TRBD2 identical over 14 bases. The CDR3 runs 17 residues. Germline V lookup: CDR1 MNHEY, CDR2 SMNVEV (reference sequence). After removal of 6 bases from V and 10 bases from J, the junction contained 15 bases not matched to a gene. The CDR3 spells CASSPGTSGRGGVAQYF. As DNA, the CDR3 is TGTGCCAGCAGCCCTGGGACTAGCGGGAGAGGGGGTGTTGCGCAGTATTTT.

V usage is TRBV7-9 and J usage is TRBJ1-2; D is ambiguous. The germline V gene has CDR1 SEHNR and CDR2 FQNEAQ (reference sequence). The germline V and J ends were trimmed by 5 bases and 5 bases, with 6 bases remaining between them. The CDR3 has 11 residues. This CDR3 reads CASSTTYGYTF. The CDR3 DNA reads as TGTGCCAGCAGCACCACGTATGGCTACACCTTC.

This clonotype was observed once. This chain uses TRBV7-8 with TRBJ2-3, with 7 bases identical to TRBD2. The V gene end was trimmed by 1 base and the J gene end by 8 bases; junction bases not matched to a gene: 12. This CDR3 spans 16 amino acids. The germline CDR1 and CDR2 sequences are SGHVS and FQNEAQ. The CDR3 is CASSLDRGSGAGTQYF. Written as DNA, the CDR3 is TGTGCCAGCAGCTTAGATCGCGGGAGCGGGGCGGGTACGCAGTATTTT.

The CDR3 loop reads CASSSLDGTDTQYF. The CDR3 DNA sequence: TGTGCCAGCAGTTCCCTAGACGGGACAGATACGCAGTATTTT. The chain recombines TRBV27 with TRBJ2-3; D is unresolved. The ends were cut back, 4 bases at V and 3 bases at J, with 11 bases in the middle. The CDR3 is 14 residues long. Germline loops: CDR1 MNHEY, CDR2 SMNVEV (reference sequence).

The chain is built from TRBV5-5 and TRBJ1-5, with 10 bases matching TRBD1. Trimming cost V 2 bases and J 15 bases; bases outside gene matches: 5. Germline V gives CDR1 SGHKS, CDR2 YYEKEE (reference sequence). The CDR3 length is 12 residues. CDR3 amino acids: CASSFLGQGGHF. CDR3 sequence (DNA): TGTGCCAGCAGCTTTTTAGGACAGGGGGGGCATTTT.

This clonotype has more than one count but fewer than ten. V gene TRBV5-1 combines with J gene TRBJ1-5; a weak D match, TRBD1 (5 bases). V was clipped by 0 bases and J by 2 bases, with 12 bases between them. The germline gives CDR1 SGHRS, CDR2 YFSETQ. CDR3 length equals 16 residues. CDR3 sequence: CASSLDYTGRNQPQHF. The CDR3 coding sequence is TGCGCCAGCAGCTTGGATTACACAGGCCGCAATCAGCCCCAGCATTTT.

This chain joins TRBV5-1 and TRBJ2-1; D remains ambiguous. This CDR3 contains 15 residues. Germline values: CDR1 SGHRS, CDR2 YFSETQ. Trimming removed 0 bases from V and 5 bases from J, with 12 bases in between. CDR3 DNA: TGCGCCAGCAGCTTGGAATCGGGCGCTGACAATGAGCAGTTCTTC. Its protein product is CASSLESGADNEQFF.

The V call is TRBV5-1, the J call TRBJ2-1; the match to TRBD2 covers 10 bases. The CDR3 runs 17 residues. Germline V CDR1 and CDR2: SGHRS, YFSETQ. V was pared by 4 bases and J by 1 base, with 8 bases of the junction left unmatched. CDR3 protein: CASSERLAGDSYNEQFF. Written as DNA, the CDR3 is TGCGCCAGCAGCGAACGACTAGCGGGTGATTCCTACAATGAGCAGTTCTTC.

The CDR3 bases are TGCGCCAGCAGCTTGGCCCAGTGGGCTAACTATGGCTACACCTTC. Its protein product is CASSLAQWANYGYTF. The rearrangement links TRBV5-1 to TRBJ1-2; D is undetermined. The V end lost 0 bases, the J end lost 0 bases, and 9 bases lay between the germline ends. The CDR3 extends over 15 amino acids. The V gene's germline CDR1 is SGHRS and CDR2 YFSETQ.

CDR3: CASSRDGPLGYTF. CDR3 DNA: TGCGCCAGCAGTCGCGACGGTCCCCTTGGCTACACCTTC. The genes are TRBV4-1 and TRBJ1-2; D remains unclear. This CDR3 contains 13 residues. Trimming cost V 6 bases and J 7 bases, with 15 bases left between them. In germline, CDR1 is MGHRA, CDR2 YSYEKL.

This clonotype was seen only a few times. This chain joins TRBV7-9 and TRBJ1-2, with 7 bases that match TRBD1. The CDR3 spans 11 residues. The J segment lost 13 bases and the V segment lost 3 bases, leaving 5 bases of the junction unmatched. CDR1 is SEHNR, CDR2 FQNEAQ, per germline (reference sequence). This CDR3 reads CASSFPTGPTF. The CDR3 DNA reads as TGTGCCAGCAGCTTTCCGACAGGGCCCACCTTC. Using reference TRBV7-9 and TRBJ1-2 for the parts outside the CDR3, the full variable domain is DTGVSQNPRHKITKRGQNVTFRCDPISEHNRLYWYRQTLGQGPEFLTYFQNEAQLEKSRLLSDRFSAERPKGSFSTLEIQRTEQGDSAMYLCASSFPTGPTFGSGTRLTVV.

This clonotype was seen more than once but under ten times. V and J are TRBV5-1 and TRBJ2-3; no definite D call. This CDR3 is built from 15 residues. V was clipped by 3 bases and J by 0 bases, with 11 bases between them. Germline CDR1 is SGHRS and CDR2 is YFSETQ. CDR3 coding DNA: TGCGCCAGCAGCTCTACTGGAGCTAGCACAGATACGCAGTATTTT. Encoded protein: CASSSTGASTDTQYF. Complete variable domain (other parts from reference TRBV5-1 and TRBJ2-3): KAGVTQTPRYLIKTRGQQVTLSCSPISGHRSVSWYQQTPGQGLQFLFEYFSETQRNKGNFPGRFSGRQFSNSRSEMNVSTLELGDSALYLCASSSTGASTDTQYFGPGTRLTVL.

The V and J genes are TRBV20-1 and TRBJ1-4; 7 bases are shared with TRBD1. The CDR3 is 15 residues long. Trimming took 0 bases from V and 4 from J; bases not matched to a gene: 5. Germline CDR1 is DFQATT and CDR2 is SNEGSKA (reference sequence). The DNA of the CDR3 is TGCAGTGCTAGAGATGAATGGGACAGTAATGAAAAACTGTTTTTT. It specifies CSARDEWDSNEKLFF.

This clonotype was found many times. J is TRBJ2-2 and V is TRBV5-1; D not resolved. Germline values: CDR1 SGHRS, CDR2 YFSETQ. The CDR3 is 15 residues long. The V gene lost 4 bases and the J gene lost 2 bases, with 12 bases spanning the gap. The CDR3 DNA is TGCGCCAGCAGCCGAGTGGCAGCTAACACCGGGGAGCTGTTTTTT. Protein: CASSRVAANTGELFF.

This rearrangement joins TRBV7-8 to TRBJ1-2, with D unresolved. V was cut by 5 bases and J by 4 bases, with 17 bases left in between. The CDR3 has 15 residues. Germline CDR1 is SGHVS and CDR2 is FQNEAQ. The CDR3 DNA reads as TGTGCCAGCAGCCTTAGTTACCCCCAGCGCTATGGCTACACCTTC. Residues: CASSLSYPQRYGYTF.

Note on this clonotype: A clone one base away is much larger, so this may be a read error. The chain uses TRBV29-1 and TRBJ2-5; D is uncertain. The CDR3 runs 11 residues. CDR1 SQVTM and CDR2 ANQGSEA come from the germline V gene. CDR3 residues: CSVEERQTKYF. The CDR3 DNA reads TGCAGCGTTGAAGAAAGGCAGACCAAGTACTTC. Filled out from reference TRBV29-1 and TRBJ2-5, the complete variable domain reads SAVISQKPSRDICQRGTSLTIQCQVDSQVTMMFWYRQQPGQSLTLIATANQGSEATYESGFVIDKFPISRPNLTFSTLTVSNMSPEDSSIYLCSVEERQTKYFGPGTRLLVL.